This T cell receptor (beta chain) was observed in a study of Graves' ophthalmopathy and Graves' hyperthyroidism. This clonotype appeared many times. TCR beta CDR3 regions were amplified from RNA transcripts. HTBI primers served in a first-round RT-PCR, which a second-round multiplex PCR followed. Using its own MiXCR run on the multiplex PCR reads, TCRdb lists one record per CDR3 protein. The top ten hold roughly 2.3% of the sample, which has 300,000 to 450,000 distinct CDR3 sequences, about 17% seen once. V was clipped by 5 bases and J by 5 bases, with 15 bases between them. This CDR3 comprises 13 residues. Germline-derived CDR1 and CDR2 are SQVTM and ANQGSEA.

The rearrangement links TRBV29-1 to TRBJ2-5; tentatively, D is TRBD2 (5 bases). The sequenced sample was peripheral blood. This receptor was obtained from an adult woman with stable Graves' hyperthyroidism. CDR3 protein: CSVPGRTVETQYF. The CDR3 DNA reads as TGCAGCGTTCCGGGAAGGACGGTTGAGACCCAGTACTTC.